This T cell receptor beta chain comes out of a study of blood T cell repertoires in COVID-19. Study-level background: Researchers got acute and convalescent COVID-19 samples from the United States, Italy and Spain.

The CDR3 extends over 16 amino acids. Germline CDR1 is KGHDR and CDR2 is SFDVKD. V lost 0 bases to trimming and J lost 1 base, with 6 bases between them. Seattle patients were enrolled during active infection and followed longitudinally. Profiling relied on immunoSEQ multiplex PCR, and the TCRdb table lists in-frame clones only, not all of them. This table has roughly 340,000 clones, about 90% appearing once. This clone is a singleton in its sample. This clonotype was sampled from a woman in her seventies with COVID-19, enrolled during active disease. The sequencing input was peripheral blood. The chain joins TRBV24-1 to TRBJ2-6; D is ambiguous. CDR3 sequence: CATSDLASSGANVLTF. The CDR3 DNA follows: TGTGCCACCAGTGATTTGGCGTCTTCTGGGGCCAACGTCCTGACTTTC.